This T cell receptor (beta chain) emerged from a study of cytomegalovirus exposure and HLA in healthy donors. Notes on the study in general: A prior analysis recorded that most TCR beta V segments were productive about 87% or about 30% of the time. Trimming of TCR beta V- and J-genes showed a link, identified in a later analysis, to a missense DCLRE1C variant. In a later analysis, specific HLA alleles were associated with 16,000 or so TCR beta sequences at a 0.05 false discovery rate.

From germline, CDR1 is SGHTA and CDR2 FQGNSA. The CDR3 has 15 amino acids. The V and J ends lost 5 bases and 3 bases, in that order; junction bases with no gene match: 4. Worth noting for this clone: What it binds is unknown.

The primer mix had 60 Vbeta and 13 Jbeta primers. Sequenced by immunoSEQ multiplex PCR; TCRdb stores in-frame clones only, minus some. This sample has approximately 150,000 clones, with about 64% found just once. V usage is TRBV7-2 and J usage is TRBJ2-5; 12 bases line up with TRBD2. The sequencing input was PBMCs. The TCR comes from a man in his 60s in good health and CMV-seronegative. Written as DNA, the CDR3 is TGTGCCAGCAGCGGAACTAGCGGGAGGAAAGAGACCCAGTACTTC. The encoded protein is CASSGTSGRKETQYF.